This T cell receptor (beta chain) was captured in a study of blood T cells in healthy people across ages. Study outcomes and limitations: Bulk PBMC profiling left naive and antigen-experienced comparisons inconclusive.

RNA extraction gave at least 5 micrograms of total RNA per sample. In the case of this clonotype: Its cognate antigen is unknown.

Germline V CDR1 and CDR2: SNHLY, FYNNEI. V dropped 4 bases and J dropped 2 bases, with 12 bases sitting between them. The CDR3 sequence is 15 residues long. Combining a sample-barcoded 5' primer with a J-beta primer mix, a second PCR ran for 7 to 11 cycles. MiXCR, run by TCRdb on the 5' RACE reads, gives a single entry per CDR3 protein. The sample carries 1,300,000 or so distinct CDR3 sequences, approximately 59% recorded once. The chain links TRBV2 to TRBJ2-1; D may match TRBD1 or TRBD2 (6 bases each). The receptor comes from a man aged 18 to 29 in good health. The sample was blood. DNA of the CDR3: TGTGCCAGCAGTGGAGGGGGGATGCCCTACAATGAGCAGTTCTTC. It translates to CASSGGGMPYNEQFF. Based on the CDR3 plus reference TRBV2 and TRBJ2-1, the full variable domain is EPEVTQTPSHQVTQMGQEVILRCVPISNHLYFYWYRQILGQKVEFLVSFYNNEISEKSEIFDDQFSVERPDGSNFTLKIRSTKLEDSAMYFCASSGGGMPYNEQFFGPGTRLTVL.